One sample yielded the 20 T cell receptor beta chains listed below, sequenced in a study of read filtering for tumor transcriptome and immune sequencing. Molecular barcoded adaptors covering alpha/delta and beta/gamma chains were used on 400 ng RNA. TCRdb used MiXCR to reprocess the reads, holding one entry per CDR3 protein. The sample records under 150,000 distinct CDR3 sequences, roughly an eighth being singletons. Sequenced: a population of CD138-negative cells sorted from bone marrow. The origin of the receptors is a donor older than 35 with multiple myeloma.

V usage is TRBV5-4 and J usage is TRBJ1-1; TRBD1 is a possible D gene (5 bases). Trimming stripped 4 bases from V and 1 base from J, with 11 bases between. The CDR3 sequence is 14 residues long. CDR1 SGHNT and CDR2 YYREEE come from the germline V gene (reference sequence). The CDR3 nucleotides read TGTGCCAGCAGCCGGGACTCTCAGAACACTGAAGCTTTCTTT. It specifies CASSRDSQNTEAFF.

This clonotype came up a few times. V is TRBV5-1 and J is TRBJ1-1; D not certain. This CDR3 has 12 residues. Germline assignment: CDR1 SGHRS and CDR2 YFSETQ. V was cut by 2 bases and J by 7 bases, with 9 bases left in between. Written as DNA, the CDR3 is TGCGCCAGCAGCTTTCAGCGTGTTGAAGCTTTCTTT. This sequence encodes CASSFQRVEAFF.

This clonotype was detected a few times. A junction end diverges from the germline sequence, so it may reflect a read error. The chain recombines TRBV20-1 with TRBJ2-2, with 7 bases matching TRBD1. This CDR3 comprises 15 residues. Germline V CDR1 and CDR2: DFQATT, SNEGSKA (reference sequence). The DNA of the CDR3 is TGCAGTGCTCCACCTAGGGACAGCTACACCGGGGAGCTGGTTTTT. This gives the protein CSAPPRDSYTGELVF.

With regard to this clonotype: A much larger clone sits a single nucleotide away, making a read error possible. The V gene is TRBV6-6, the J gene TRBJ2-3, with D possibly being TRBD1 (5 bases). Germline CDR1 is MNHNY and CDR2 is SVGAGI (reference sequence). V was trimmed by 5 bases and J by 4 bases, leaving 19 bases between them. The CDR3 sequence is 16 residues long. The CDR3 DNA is TGTGCCAGCAGTCTCTGGAAGGGGATGGGCGCAGATACGCAGTATTTT. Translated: CASSLWKGMGADTQYF.

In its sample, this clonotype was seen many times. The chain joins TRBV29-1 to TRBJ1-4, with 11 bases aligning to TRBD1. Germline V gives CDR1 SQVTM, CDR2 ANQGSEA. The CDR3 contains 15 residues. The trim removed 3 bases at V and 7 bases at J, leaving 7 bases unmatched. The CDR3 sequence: CSVEPPGTGGEKLFF. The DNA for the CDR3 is TGCAGCGTTGAGCCCCCCGGGACAGGGGGTGAAAAACTGTTTTTT.

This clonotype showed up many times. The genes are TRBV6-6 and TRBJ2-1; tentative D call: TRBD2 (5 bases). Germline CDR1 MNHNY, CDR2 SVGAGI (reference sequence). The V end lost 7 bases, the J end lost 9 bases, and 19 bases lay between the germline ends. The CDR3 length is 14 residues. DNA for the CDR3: TGTGCCAGCACCTATGGTCGGGGTTCGCGTGAGCAGTTCTTC. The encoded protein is CASTYGRGSREQFF.

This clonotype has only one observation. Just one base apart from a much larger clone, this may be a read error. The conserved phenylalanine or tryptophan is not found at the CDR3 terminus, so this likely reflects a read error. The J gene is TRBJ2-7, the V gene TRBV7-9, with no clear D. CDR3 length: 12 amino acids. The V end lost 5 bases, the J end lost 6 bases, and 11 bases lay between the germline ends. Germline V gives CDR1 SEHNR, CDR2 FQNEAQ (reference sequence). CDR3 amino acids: CASSKPRREQYS. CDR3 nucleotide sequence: TGTGCCAGCAGCAAGCCCAGGCGCGAGCAGTACTCC.

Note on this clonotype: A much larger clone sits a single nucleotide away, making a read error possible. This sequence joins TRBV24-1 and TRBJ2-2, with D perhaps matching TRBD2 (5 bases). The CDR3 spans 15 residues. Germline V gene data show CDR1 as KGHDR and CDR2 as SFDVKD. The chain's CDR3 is CAASDLNLARGELFF. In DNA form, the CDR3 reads TGTGCCGCCAGTGATTTGAACCTAGCTCGCGGGGAGCTGTTTTTT.

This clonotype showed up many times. The CDR3 is CASSRTGGDYGYTF. The CDR3 DNA is TGTGCCAGCAGCCGGACAGGGGGAGACTATGGCTACACCTTC. The chain joins TRBV7-2 to TRBJ1-2, with 10 bases aligning to TRBD1. V shed 5 bases, J shed 3 bases, and the junction held 3 bases outside the gene matches. This CDR3 is 14 amino acids long. Germline V lookup: CDR1 SGHTA, CDR2 FQGNSA.

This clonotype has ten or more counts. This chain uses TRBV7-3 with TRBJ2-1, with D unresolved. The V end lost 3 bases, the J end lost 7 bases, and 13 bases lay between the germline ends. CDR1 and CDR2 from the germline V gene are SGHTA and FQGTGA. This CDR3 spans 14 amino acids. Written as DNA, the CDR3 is TGTGCCAGCAGCTTGAGCCCTAATTTGAATGAGCAGTTCTTC. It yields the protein CASSLSPNLNEQFF.

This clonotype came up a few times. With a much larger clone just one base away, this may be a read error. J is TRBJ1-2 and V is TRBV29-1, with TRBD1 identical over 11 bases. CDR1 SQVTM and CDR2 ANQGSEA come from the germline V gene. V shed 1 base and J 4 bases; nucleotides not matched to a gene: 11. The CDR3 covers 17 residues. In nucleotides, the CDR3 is TGCAGCGTTGAAGGAGCCGTTCCGGGACAGGGGGGCTATGGCTACACCTTC. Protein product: CSVEGAVPGQGGYGYTF. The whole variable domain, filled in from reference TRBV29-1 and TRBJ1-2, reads SAVISQKPSRDICQRGTSLTIQCQVDSQVTMMFWYRQQPGQSLTLIATANQGSEATYESGFVIDKFPISRPNLTFSTLTVSNMSPEDSSIYLCSVEGAVPGQGGYGYTFGSGTRLTVV.

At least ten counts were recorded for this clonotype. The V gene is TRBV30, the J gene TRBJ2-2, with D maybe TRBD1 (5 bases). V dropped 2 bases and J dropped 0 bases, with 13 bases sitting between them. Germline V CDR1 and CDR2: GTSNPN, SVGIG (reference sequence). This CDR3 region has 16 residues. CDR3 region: CAWSPPDTSNTGELFF. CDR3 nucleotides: TGTGCCTGGAGTCCCCCGGACACCTCGAACACCGGGGAGCTGTTTTTT. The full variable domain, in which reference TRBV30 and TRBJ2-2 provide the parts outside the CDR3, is SQTIHQWPATLVQPVGSPLSLECTVEGTSNPNLYWYRQAAGRGLQLLFYSVGIGQISSEVPQNLSASRPQDRQFILSSKKLLLSDSGFYLCAWSPPDTSNTGELFFGEGSRLTVL.

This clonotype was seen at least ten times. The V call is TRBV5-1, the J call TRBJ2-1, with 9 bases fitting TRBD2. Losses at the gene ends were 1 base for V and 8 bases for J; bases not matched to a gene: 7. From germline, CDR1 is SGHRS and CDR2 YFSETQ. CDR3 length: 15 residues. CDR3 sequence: CASSLLAGDFDEQFF. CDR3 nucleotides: TGCGCCAGCAGCTTGTTAGCGGGAGACTTTGATGAGCAGTTCTTC.

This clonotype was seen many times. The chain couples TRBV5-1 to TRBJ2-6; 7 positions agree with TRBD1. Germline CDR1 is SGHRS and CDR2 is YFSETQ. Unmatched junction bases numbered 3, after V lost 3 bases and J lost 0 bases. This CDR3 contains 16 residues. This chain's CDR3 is CASSSGGNSGANVLTF. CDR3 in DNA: TGCGCCAGCAGCTCAGGGGGAAACTCTGGGGCCAACGTCCTGACTTTC.

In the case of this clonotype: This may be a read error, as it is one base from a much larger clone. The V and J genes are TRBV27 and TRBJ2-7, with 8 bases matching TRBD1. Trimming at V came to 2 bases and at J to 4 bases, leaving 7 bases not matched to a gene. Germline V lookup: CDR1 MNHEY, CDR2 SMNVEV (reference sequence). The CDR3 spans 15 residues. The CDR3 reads CASSLLRQGSYEQYF. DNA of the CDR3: TGTGCCAGCAGTTTACTGAGACAGGGGAGTTACGAGCAGTACTTC.

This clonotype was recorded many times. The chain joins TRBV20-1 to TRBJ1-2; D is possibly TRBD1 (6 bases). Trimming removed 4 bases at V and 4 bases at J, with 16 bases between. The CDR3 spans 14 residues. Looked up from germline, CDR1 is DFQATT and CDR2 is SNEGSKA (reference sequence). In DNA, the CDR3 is TGCAGTGCTACCTTGCGGGGGCGTAGCTATGGCTACACCTTC. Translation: CSATLRGRSYGYTF.

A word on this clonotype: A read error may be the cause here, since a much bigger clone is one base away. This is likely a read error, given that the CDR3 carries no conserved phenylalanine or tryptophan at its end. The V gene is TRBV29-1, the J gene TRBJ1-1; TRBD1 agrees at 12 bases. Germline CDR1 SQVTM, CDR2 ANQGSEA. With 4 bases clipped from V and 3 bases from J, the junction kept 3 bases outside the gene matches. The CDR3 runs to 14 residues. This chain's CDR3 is CSVGDRGLDTEAFL. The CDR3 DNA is TGCAGCGTTGGGGACAGGGGGCTGGACACTGAAGCTTTCCTT.

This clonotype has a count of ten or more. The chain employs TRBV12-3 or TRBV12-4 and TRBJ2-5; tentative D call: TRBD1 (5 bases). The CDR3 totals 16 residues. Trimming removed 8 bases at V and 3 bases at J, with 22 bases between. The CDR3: CASSRADHPSKETQYF. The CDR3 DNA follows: TGTGCCAGCTCCAGGGCGGACCATCCATCCAAAGAGACCCAGTACTTC.

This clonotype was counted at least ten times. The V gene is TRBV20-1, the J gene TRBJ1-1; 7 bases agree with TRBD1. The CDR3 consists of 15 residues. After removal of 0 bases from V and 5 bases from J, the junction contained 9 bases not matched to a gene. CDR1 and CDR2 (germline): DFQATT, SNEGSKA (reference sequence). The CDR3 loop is CSARDFHRGRTEAFF. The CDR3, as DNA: TGCAGTGCTAGAGATTTTCACAGGGGAAGGACTGAAGCTTTCTTT.

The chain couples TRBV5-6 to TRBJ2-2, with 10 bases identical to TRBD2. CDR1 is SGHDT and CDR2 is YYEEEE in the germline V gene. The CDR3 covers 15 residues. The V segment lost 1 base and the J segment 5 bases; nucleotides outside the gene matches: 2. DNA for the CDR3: TGTGCCAGCAGCTTGAGCGGGAGGGTTACCGGGGAGCTGTTTTTT. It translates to CASSLSGRVTGELFF.